This T cell receptor (beta chain) was sequenced in a study of preoperative IRX-2 immunotherapy in early breast cancer. Sequenced by immunoSEQ multiplex PCR; TCRdb stores in-frame clones only, minus some. Here the sample spans 3,000 to 4,500 clones, about 85% being singletons. This CDR3 has 16 residues. V lost 5 bases and J lost 4; bases outside the gene matches: 7. The germline V gene encodes CDR1 WSHSY and CDR2 SAAADI. Described treatment: preoperative locoregional IRX-2 cytokine immunotherapy. Samples came from a phase Ib trial of preoperative locoregional IRX-2 cytokine immunotherapy. V is TRBV10-2 and J is TRBJ2-3; 12 nucleotides agree with TRBD2. Sequences were derived from tumor tissue, sampled before IRX-2 immunotherapy. The TCR sequence derives from a human donor with breast cancer. The CDR3 region is CASSLGLAGLADTQYF. The CDR3 DNA reads TGCGCCAGCAGTCTCGGACTAGCGGGATTGGCAGATACGCAGTATTTT.